Each of the 14 T cell receptor beta chains below was sequenced from the same sample in a study of cytomegalovirus exposure and HLA in healthy donors. Measured with immunoSEQ multiplex PCR; TCRdb has only the in-frame clones, and not every one. The sample contains under 300,000 clones, roughly 89% of which appear only once. The material sequenced was PBMCs. The receptor set was obtained from a woman younger than 35 in good health and CMV-seronegative.

V usage is TRBV28 and J usage is TRBJ2-3, with D perhaps matching TRBD1 (6 bases). Deletions cut 3 bases from V and 0 bases from J, with 7 bases between. Germline lookup yields CDR1 MDHEN and CDR2 SYDVKM. CDR3 length equals 14 residues. Here the CDR3 reads CASSFRGSTDTQYF. In DNA, the CDR3 is TGTGCCAGCAGTTTCAGGGGCAGCACAGATACGCAGTATTTT.

The chain combines TRBV11-2 with TRBJ2-7, with TRBD1 matching over 9 bases. Trimming took 3 bases from V and 3 from J; bases not matched to a gene: 9. The CDR3 totals 16 residues. Germline V lookup: CDR1 SGHAT, CDR2 FQNNGV. For the CDR3, the DNA is TGTGCCAGCAGCTTCACAGGGGGCGGTTATTTCTACGAGCAGTACTTC. Translation: CASSFTGGGYFYEQYF.

V and J are TRBV5-1 and TRBJ1-1; no clear D gene. Trimming removed 4 bases at V and 1 base at J, with 14 bases between. The CDR3 contains 15 residues. CDR1 and CDR2 (germline): SGHRS, YFSETQ. The CDR3, as DNA: TGCGCCAGCAGCCCCTCCGGGGTGGGGAACACTGAAGCTTTCTTT. Encoded protein: CASSPSGVGNTEAFF.

This chain links TRBV7-9 with TRBJ2-7; D remains ambiguous. Trimming cost V 0 bases and J 7 bases, with 10 bases left between them. The germline V gene encodes CDR1 SEHNR and CDR2 FQNEAQ (reference sequence). The CDR3 is made up of 13 amino acids. CDR3 loop: CASSLAGPREQYV. The CDR3 DNA reads as TGTGCCAGCAGCTTAGCGGGTCCGAGGGAGCAGTACGTC.

The V call is TRBV20-1, the J call TRBJ2-5, with 7 bases that match TRBD2. V lost 8 bases, J lost 4 bases, and 4 bases stayed unmatched. This CDR3 is built from 11 residues. In germline, CDR1 is DFQATT, CDR2 SNEGSKA (reference sequence). The CDR3 sequence is CSSGVGETQYF. CDR3 DNA sequence: TGCAGTAGCGGGGTAGGAGAGACCCAGTACTTC.

The rearrangement joins TRBV27 to TRBJ1-5, with a possible D match to TRBD1 (6 bases). The V gene lost 5 bases and the J gene lost 4 bases, with 15 bases spanning the gap. The CDR3 contains 15 residues. Germline CDR1 is MNHEY and CDR2 is SMNVEV (reference sequence). CDR3 DNA sequence: TGTGCCAGCAGTGACAAGACAGGTTTTAATCAGCCCCAGCATTTT. Protein product: CASSDKTGFNQPQHF.

The chain joins TRBV4-3 to TRBJ1-6; 8 bases map to TRBD1. From germline, CDR1 is LGHNA and CDR2 YSLEER. The CDR3 extends over 17 amino acids. V lost 3 bases and J lost 0; bases outside the gene matches: 4. CDR3 in amino acids: CASSQTGASSYNSPLHF. CDR3 DNA sequence: TGCGCCAGCAGCCAGACAGGGGCCTCCTCCTATAATTCACCCCTCCACTTT.

In this sample, this clone turned up a few times. This sequence joins TRBV4-3 and TRBJ2-7; possible D gene TRBD1, 6 bases. The CDR3 length is 16 residues. V was trimmed by 0 bases and J by 0 bases, leaving 12 bases between them. Germline-derived CDR1 and CDR2 are LGHNA and YSLEER. This chain's CDR3 is CASSQDGQGSSYEQYF. As DNA, the CDR3 is TGCGCCAGCAGCCAAGATGGTCAGGGGAGCTCCTACGAGCAGTACTTC.

The chain recombines TRBV2 with TRBJ2-5; D may be TRBD1 (6 bases). The V gene lost 10 bases and the J gene lost 5 bases, with 23 bases spanning the gap. Germline lookup yields CDR1 SNHLY and CDR2 FYNNEI. The CDR3 totals 15 residues. The CDR3 DNA follows: TGTGCCACTGGGAGACTCCAGGGGCCCGGGGAGACCCAGTACTTC. As protein: CATGRLQGPGETQYF.

This rearrangement joins TRBV9 to TRBJ2-3, with 7 bases matching TRBD1. The CDR3 sequence is 15 residues long. The junction had 9 bases not matched to a gene; V was cut back by 4 bases and J by 4 bases. CDR1 and CDR2 from the germline V gene are SGDLS and YYNGEE. CDR3 residues: CASSPRQGLSDTQYF. In DNA, the CDR3 is TGTGCCAGCAGCCCTAGACAGGGTCTCTCAGATACGCAGTATTTT.

The V gene is TRBV28, the J gene TRBJ2-7, with D possibly TRBD1 on 6 matching bases. CDR1 MDHEN and CDR2 SYDVKM come from the germline V gene. V was clipped by 6 bases and J by 0 bases, with 15 bases between them. CDR3 size: 15 residues. The CDR3 DNA follows: TGTGCCAGCAGATTGGGACACGAGAGCTCCTACGAGCAGTACTTC. This encodes CASRLGHESSYEQYF. The variable domain in full, with the rest retrieved from reference TRBV28 and TRBJ2-7, is DVKVTQSSRYLVKRTGEKVFLECVQDMDHENMFWYRQDPGLGLRLIYFSYDVKMKEKGDIPEGYSVSREKKERFSLILESASTNQTSMYLCASRLGHESSYEQYFGPGTRLTVT.

The CDR3 DNA is TGTGCCAGCAGTTTGGACAAGTCCGCGGACACTGAAGCTTTCTTT. Encoded protein: CASSLDKSADTEAFF. V is TRBV28 and J is TRBJ1-1, with D perhaps TRBD1 (5 bases). Trimming cost V 3 bases and J 3 bases, with 14 bases left between them. The CDR3 is made up of 15 amino acids. Germline loops: CDR1 MDHEN, CDR2 SYDVKM.

This clone appeared a single time. This sequence joins TRBV28 and TRBJ2-7; 8 bases are shared with TRBD1. Germline loops: CDR1 MDHEN, CDR2 SYDVKM. Germline trimming cut 7 bases from V and 3 bases from J; bases unmatched to any gene: 8. The CDR3 is 14 amino acids. The CDR3 DNA reads as TGTGCCAGCACCATAGACAGGGGTTTCTACGAGCAGTACTTC. Amino acid sequence: CASTIDRGFYEQYF.

This clone was seen a single time. This chain joins TRBV30 and TRBJ2-7; 8 nucleotides align to TRBD1. V was clipped by 7 bases and J by 2 bases; unmatched bases: 25. The CDR3 is 19 residues long. The germline V gene has CDR1 GTSNPN and CDR2 SVGIG (reference sequence). In DNA form, the CDR3 reads TGTGCCTCCTGCGGTCGTGGACAGGGCCTAAAAGGGTACCCCTACGAGCAGTACGTC. Protein: CASCGRGQGLKGYPYEQYV.